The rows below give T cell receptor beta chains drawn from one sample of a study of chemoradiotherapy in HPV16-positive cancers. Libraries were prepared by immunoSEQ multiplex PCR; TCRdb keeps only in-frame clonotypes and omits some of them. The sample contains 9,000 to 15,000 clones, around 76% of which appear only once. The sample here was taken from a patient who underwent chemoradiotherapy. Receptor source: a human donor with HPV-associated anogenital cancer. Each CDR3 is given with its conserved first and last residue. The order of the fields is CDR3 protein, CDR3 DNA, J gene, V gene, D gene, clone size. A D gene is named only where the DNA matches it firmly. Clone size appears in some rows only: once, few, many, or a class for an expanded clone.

CDR3 protein: CASSNGGESSPLHF
CDR3 DNA: TGTGCCAGCAGCAACGGGGGAGAGAGTTCACCCCTCCACTTT
J gene: TRBJ1-6
V gene: TRBV11-2
D gene: .
clone size: few

CDR3 protein: CASSVGRLAGGRTDTQYF
CDR3 DNA: TGTGCCAGCAGCGTAGGTCGACTAGCGGGGGGCCGCACAGATACGCAGTATTTT
J gene: TRBJ2-3
V gene: TRBV9
D gene: TRBD2
clone size: .

CDR3 protein: CASSSSYRPGQGDYGYTF
CDR3 DNA: TGTGCCAGCAGTTCATCTTATAGACCGGGACAGGGGGACTATGGCTACACCTTC
J gene: TRBJ1-2
V gene: TRBV28
D gene: TRBD1
clone size: .

CDR3 protein: CASSPRPRGNTEAFF
CDR3 DNA: TGCGCCAGCAGCCCCCGGCCCCGGGGGAACACTGAAGCTTTCTTT
J gene: TRBJ1-1
V gene: TRBV4-1
D gene: .
clone size: .

CDR3 protein: CASKPDGISGANVLTF
CDR3 DNA: TGTGCCAGCAAACCCGACGGAATCTCTGGGGCCAACGTCCTGACTTTC
J gene: TRBJ2-6
V gene: TRBV5-6
D gene: .
clone size: .

CDR3 protein: CASRLGTSQPQHF
CDR3 DNA: TGTGCCAGCAGGTTAGGGACGAGTCAGCCCCAGCATTTT
J gene: TRBJ1-5
V gene: TRBV27
D gene: .
clone size: .

CDR3 protein: CASSFGLSSGNTIYF
CDR3 DNA: TGTGCCAGCAGCTTTGGACTGTCTTCTGGAAACACCATATATTTT
J gene: TRBJ1-3
V gene: TRBV5-8
D gene: .
clone size: .

CDR3 protein: CSVSNSGTGTDEQFF
CDR3 DNA: TGCAGCGTTTCCAATTCCGGGACAGGGACCGATGAGCAGTTCTTC
J gene: TRBJ2-1
V gene: TRBV29-1
D gene: TRBD1
clone size: .

CDR3 protein: CASSIGFPANEQFF
CDR3 DNA: TGTGCCAGTAGTATAGGATTCCCGGCGAATGAGCAGTTCTTC
J gene: TRBJ2-1
V gene: TRBV19
D gene: .
clone size: .

CDR3 protein: CASSRTGFRETQYF
CDR3 DNA: TGTGCCAGCAGTCGAACGGGATTTCGGGAGACCCAGTACTTC
J gene: TRBJ2-5
V gene: TRBV5-6
D gene: .
clone size: .

CDR3 protein: CASSQGGTGAGTF
CDR3 DNA: TGCGCCAGCAGCCAAGGTGGGACAGGGGCCGGAACCTTC
J gene: TRBJ1-2
V gene: TRBV4-3
D gene: TRBD1
clone size: .

CDR3 protein: CASSEQEPYEQYF
CDR3 DNA: TGTGCCAGCAGTGAGCAGGAGCCCTACGAGCAGTACTTC
J gene: TRBJ2-7
V gene: TRBV25-1
D gene: .
clone size: .

CDR3 protein: CASTGRGLGDTQYF
CDR3 DNA: TGCGCCAGCACGGGACGGGGGTTAGGAGATACGCAGTATTTT
J gene: TRBJ2-3
V gene: TRBV5-1
D gene: .
clone size: once

CDR3 protein: CASSQRGQGSAEQYF
CDR3 DNA: TGTGCCAGCAGCCAAAGGGGACAGGGGTCGGCCGAGCAGTACTTC
J gene: TRBJ2-7
V gene: TRBV9
D gene: TRBD1
clone size: .

CDR3 protein: CSVMTGDNYGYTF
CDR3 DNA: TGCAGCGTTATGACAGGGGATAACTATGGCTACACCTTC
J gene: TRBJ1-2
V gene: TRBV29-1
D gene: TRBD1
clone size: .

CDR3 protein: CASSPLPRDRGRWDNQPQHF
CDR3 DNA: TGTGCCAGCAGCCCTCTGCCCCGGGACAGGGGGCGTTGGGACAATCAGCCCCAGCATTTT
J gene: TRBJ1-5
V gene: TRBV21-1
D gene: .
clone size: .

CDR3 protein: CASSPRSSYNEQFF
CDR3 DNA: TGTGCCAGCAGCCCTCGGAGCTCCTACAATGAGCAGTTCTTC
J gene: TRBJ2-1
V gene: TRBV7-2
D gene: .
clone size: .

CDR3 protein: CASSIEGGNTEAFF
CDR3 DNA: TGTGCCAGTAGTATTGAGGGGGGAAACACTGAAGCTTTCTTT
J gene: TRBJ1-1
V gene: TRBV19
D gene: .
clone size: .

CDR3 protein: CASSSPWDLHYEQYF
CDR3 DNA: TGTGCCAGCAGTTCCCCCTGGGACCTACACTACGAGCAGTACTTC
J gene: TRBJ2-7
V gene: TRBV28
D gene: .
clone size: .

CDR3 protein: CAISPGVPGNEQFF
CDR3 DNA: TGTGCCATCAGTCCAGGGGTTCCGGGCAATGAGCAGTTCTTC
J gene: TRBJ2-1
V gene: TRBV10-3
D gene: .
clone size: .

CDR3 protein: CASSDLGRTNTGELFF
CDR3 DNA: TGCGCCAGCAGTGATCTGGGCCGAACTAACACCGGGGAGCTGTTTTTT
J gene: TRBJ2-2
V gene: TRBV5-1
D gene: .
clone size: .

CDR3 protein: CASSLPDRGVGYTF
CDR3 DNA: TGTGCCAGCAGTTTACCCGACAGGGGGGTTGGCTACACCTTC
J gene: TRBJ1-2
V gene: TRBV28
D gene: TRBD1
clone size: few

CDR3 protein: CASSDGQGGPYNEQFF
CDR3 DNA: TGCGCCAGCAGTGATGGGCAGGGGGGACCCTACAATGAGCAGTTCTTC
J gene: TRBJ2-1
V gene: TRBV10-1
D gene: .
clone size: .

CDR3 protein: CASSLMAGPKKFF
CDR3 DNA: TGTGCCAGCAGCTTAATGGCGGGACCAAAGAAGTTCTTC
J gene: TRBJ2-1
V gene: TRBV7-3
D gene: .
clone size: .

CDR3 protein: CASSQVGVRAGELFF
CDR3 DNA: TGTGCCAGCAGCCAAGTGGGGGTTCGGGCCGGGGAGCTGTTTTTT
J gene: TRBJ2-2
V gene: TRBV4-2
D gene: .
clone size: .

CDR3 protein: CASSPSVLDSSGYTEAFF
CDR3 DNA: TGTGCCAGCAGCCCGAGCGTCCTGGACAGTAGTGGGTACACTGAAGCTTTCTTT
J gene: TRBJ1-1
V gene: TRBV7-2
D gene: .
clone size: .

CDR3 protein: CASSEVGTGPNYGYTF
CDR3 DNA: TGTGCCAGCAGTGAGGTCGGGACAGGGCCCAACTATGGCTACACCTTC
J gene: TRBJ1-2
V gene: TRBV28
D gene: TRBD1
clone size: .

CDR3 protein: CASSLVRNTEAFF
CDR3 DNA: TGTGCCAGCAGTTTAGTAAGGAACACTGAAGCTTTCTTT
J gene: TRBJ1-1
V gene: TRBV27
D gene: .
clone size: .

CDR3 protein: CATSREPRQETQYF
CDR3 DNA: TGTGCCACCAGCAGAGAACCCCGTCAAGAGACCCAGTACTTC
J gene: TRBJ2-5
V gene: TRBV15
D gene: .
clone size: .

CDR3 protein: CASGRDRSSYEQYF
CDR3 DNA: TGTGCCAGCGGCCGGGACAGGTCCTCCTACGAGCAGTACTTC
J gene: TRBJ2-7
V gene: TRBV5-6
D gene: TRBD1
clone size: .

CDR3 protein: CASRPQGPSYEQYF
CDR3 DNA: TGTGCCAGCAGACCACAGGGCCCCTCCTACGAGCAGTACTTC
J gene: TRBJ2-7
V gene: TRBV7-9
D gene: .
clone size: few

CDR3 protein: CASSLAPGQGAGQPQHF
CDR3 DNA: TGTGCCAGCAGCTTAGCGCCGGGACAGGGGGCAGGTCAGCCCCAGCATTTT
J gene: TRBJ1-5
V gene: TRBV7-8
D gene: TRBD1
clone size: .

CDR3 protein: CASSFLYGGEGELFF
CDR3 DNA: TGTGCCAGCAGTTTCCTTTACGGGGGCGAAGGGGAGCTGTTTTTT
J gene: TRBJ2-2
V gene: TRBV27
D gene: .
clone size: .

CDR3 protein: CASSRLGGADTGELFF
CDR3 DNA: TGCGCCAGCAGCCGCCTCGGGGGGGCAGACACCGGGGAGCTGTTTTTT
J gene: TRBJ2-2
V gene: TRBV5-1
D gene: TRBD2
clone size: .

CDR3 protein: CATRDRLGEKLFF
CDR3 DNA: TGTGCCACCCGGGACCGCCTTGGGGAAAAACTGTTTTTT
J gene: TRBJ1-4
V gene: TRBV28
D gene: .
clone size: .

CDR3 protein: CASSPGPNTEAFF
CDR3 DNA: TGTGCTAGCAGCCCGGGTCCGAACACTGAAGCTTTCTTT
J gene: TRBJ1-1
V gene: TRBV7-7
D gene: .
clone size: .

CDR3 protein: CASSTETSLSRPAKNIQYF
CDR3 DNA: TGTGCCAGCAGTACTGAGACTAGCCTATCCCGGCCCGCCAAAAACATTCAGTACTTC
J gene: TRBJ2-4
V gene: TRBV13
D gene: TRBD2
clone size: once

CDR3 protein: CASSSQAGGLRHTQYF
CDR3 DNA: TGTGCCAGCAGCTCACAAGCGGGGGGGCTTCGTCATACGCAGTATTTT
J gene: TRBJ2-3
V gene: TRBV13
D gene: TRBD2
clone size: .

CDR3 protein: CASSVFGVEETQYF
CDR3 DNA: TGTGCCAGCAGCGTATTCGGGGTTGAGGAGACCCAGTACTTC
J gene: TRBJ2-5
V gene: TRBV9
D gene: .
clone size: .

CDR3 protein: CASRTGQGLWSYTF
CDR3 DNA: TGTGCCAGCAGGACGGGACAGGGTCTCTGGAGCTACACCTTC
J gene: TRBJ1-2
V gene: TRBV28
D gene: TRBD1
clone size: .

CDR3 protein: CASSPGGYEQYF
CDR3 DNA: TGTGCCAGCAGCCCGGGGGGGTACGAGCAGTACTTC
J gene: TRBJ2-7
V gene: TRBV14
D gene: TRBD2
clone size: few

CDR3 protein: CASRGQGPHEQYF
CDR3 DNA: TGTGCCAGCAGGGGACAGGGTCCCCACGAGCAGTACTTC
J gene: TRBJ2-7
V gene: TRBV5-5
D gene: TRBD1
clone size: .

CDR3 protein: CASSLLSSGVLYEQYF
CDR3 DNA: TGTGCCAGCAGCTTACTTTCTAGCGGGGTCCTCTACGAGCAGTACTTC
J gene: TRBJ2-7
V gene: TRBV7-8
D gene: TRBD2
clone size: .

CDR3 protein: CATRRADSKFEAFF
CDR3 DNA: TGTGCCACACGCCGGGCGGACAGCAAATTTGAAGCTTTCTTT
J gene: TRBJ1-1
V gene: TRBV15
D gene: .
clone size: .

CDR3 protein: CSARSNGYTF
CDR3 DNA: TGCAGTGCTAGAAGTAATGGCTACACCTTC
J gene: TRBJ1-2
V gene: TRBV20-1
D gene: .
clone size: .

CDR3 protein: CASSPMDGYTF
CDR3 DNA: TGTGCCAGCAGCCCGATGGATGGCTACACCTTC
J gene: TRBJ1-2
V gene: TRBV9
D gene: .
clone size: once

CDR3 protein: CASSLQGYEQFF
CDR3 DNA: TGCGCCAGCAGCTTACAGGGGTATGAGCAGTTCTTC
J gene: TRBJ2-1
V gene: TRBV5-1
D gene: TRBD1
clone size: once

CDR3 protein: CASSEAGARVDGYTF
CDR3 DNA: TGTGCCAGCAGTGAAGCGGGGGCCAGGGTGGATGGCTACACCTTC
J gene: TRBJ1-2
V gene: TRBV6-1
D gene: .
clone size: .

CDR3 protein: CASSQRGGRIAFF
CDR3 DNA: TGCGCCAGCAGCCAAAGAGGGGGGAGGATAGCTTTCTTT
J gene: TRBJ1-1
V gene: TRBV4-3
D gene: .
clone size: few

CDR3 protein: CASSWGDNSYEQYF
CDR3 DNA: TGTGCCAGCAGTTGGGGGGACAACTCCTACGAGCAGTACTTC
J gene: TRBJ2-7
V gene: TRBV6-5
D gene: .
clone size: .

CDR3 protein: CAWRSAGYVYEQYF
CDR3 DNA: TGTGCCTGGAGATCCGCAGGGTATGTCTACGAGCAGTACTTC
J gene: TRBJ2-7
V gene: TRBV30
D gene: .
clone size: few

CDR3 protein: CASSPPPSRGAWNEQFF
CDR3 DNA: TGTGCCAGTAGTCCACCCCCGAGCAGGGGGGCATGGAATGAGCAGTTCTTC
J gene: TRBJ2-1
V gene: TRBV19
D gene: .
clone size: .

CDR3 protein: CASTVQRGSYNEQFF
CDR3 DNA: TGTGCCAGCACCGTACAGAGGGGGTCCTACAATGAGCAGTTCTTC
J gene: TRBJ2-1
V gene: TRBV6-5
D gene: .
clone size: .

CDR3 protein: CASSAGQGNTGELFF
CDR3 DNA: TGTGCCAGCAGCGCTGGACAGGGGAACACCGGGGAGCTGTTTTTT
J gene: TRBJ2-2
V gene: TRBV9
D gene: TRBD1
clone size: few

CDR3 protein: CATSQLKGQISGANVLTF
CDR3 DNA: TGTGCCACCAGTCAACTTAAGGGACAGATCTCTGGGGCCAACGTCCTGACTTTC
J gene: TRBJ2-6
V gene: TRBV15
D gene: TRBD1
clone size: .

CDR3 protein: CASSGRFNPYEQYF
CDR3 DNA: TGTGCCAGCAGTGGCCGGTTTAATCCGTACGAGCAGTACTTC
J gene: TRBJ2-7
V gene: TRBV2
D gene: .
clone size: few

CDR3 protein: CSVELAGGRQETQYF
CDR3 DNA: TGCAGCGTTGAGTTAGCGGGGGGCCGCCAAGAGACCCAGTACTTC
J gene: TRBJ2-5
V gene: TRBV29-1
D gene: TRBD2
clone size: .

CDR3 protein: CASRGGGGYGYTF
CDR3 DNA: TGTGCCAGCCGCGGGGGCGGCGGCTATGGCTACACCTTC
J gene: TRBJ1-2
V gene: TRBV19
D gene: .
clone size: .

CDR3 protein: CASSADRNNEQFF
CDR3 DNA: TGTGCCAGCAGCGCGGACAGAAACAATGAGCAGTTCTTC
J gene: TRBJ2-1
V gene: TRBV5-4
D gene: .
clone size: few